The present T cell receptor (beta chain) was sequenced within a study of response to subunit inactivated influenza vaccine. The study's findings and limits: The authors proposed limited new T cell recruitment per seasonal influenza vaccination.

This clonotype occurred once. Its target is not known. The CDR3 is 13 residues long. Looked up from germline, CDR1 is DFQATT and CDR2 is SNEGSKA (reference sequence). Each CDR3 protein is one row after TCRdb ran MiXCR on the RT-PCR reads. The sample has 500,000 or so distinct CDR3 sequences; approximately 15% are singletons. The specimen was CD4+ T cells sorted from PBMCs, collected less than 25 months after vaccination. This sequence originates from a man between 50 and 75 years old who received an inactivated influenza vaccine. This chain connects TRBV20-1 to TRBJ2-7, with 13 positions matching TRBD2. The CDR3 nucleotides read TGCAGCGCGGGACTAGCGGGAATTGGAGAGCAGTACTTC. Translated, it gives CSAGLAGIGEQYF.